This T cell receptor (beta chain) derives from a study of beta chain features in type 1 diabetes. Notes on this clone: Antigen unknown.

Reverse transcription of all isolated RNA meant that expressed TCRB transcripts were sequenced. TCRdb's copy holds only in-frame clones and misses some; the assay was immunoSEQ multiplex PCR. Here the sample spans 970,000 or so clones, about a sixth being singletons. Sorting based on CD45RO/CCR7/CD25/CD127/CD95/CD27 separated CD4+ naive, central memory, regulatory and stem cell-like memory cells. This CDR3 region has 15 residues. Germline V gene data show CDR1 as SGHRS and CDR2 as YFSETQ. The V and J ends lost 5 bases and 5 bases, in that order; junction bases with no gene match: 10. Broader study findings: Still unanswered here is whether HLA type influences TCRB rearrangement.

The sample was naive CD4+ T cells from blood. This chain joins TRBV5-1 and TRBJ2-1; 7 bases align to TRBD2. The TCR was taken from a woman aged 18-35 years in good health. The CDR3 protein is CASRTLGGPHNEQFF. CDR3 DNA: TGCGCCAGCAGAACACTGGGAGGGCCCCACAATGAGCAGTTCTTC.